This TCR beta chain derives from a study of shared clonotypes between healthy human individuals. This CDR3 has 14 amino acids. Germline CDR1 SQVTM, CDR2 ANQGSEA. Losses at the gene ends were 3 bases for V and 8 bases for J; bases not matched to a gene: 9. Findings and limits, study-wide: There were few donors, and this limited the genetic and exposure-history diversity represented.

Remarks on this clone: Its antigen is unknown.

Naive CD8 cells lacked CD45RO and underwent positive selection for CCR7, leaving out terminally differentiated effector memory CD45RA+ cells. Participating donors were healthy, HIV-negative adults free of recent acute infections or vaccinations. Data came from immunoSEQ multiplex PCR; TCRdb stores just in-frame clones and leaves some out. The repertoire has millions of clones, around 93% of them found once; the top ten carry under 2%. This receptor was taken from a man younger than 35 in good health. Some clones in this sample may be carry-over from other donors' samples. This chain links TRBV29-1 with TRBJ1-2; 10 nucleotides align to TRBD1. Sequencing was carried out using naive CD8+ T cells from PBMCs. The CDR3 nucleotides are TGCAGCGTTGATTATCGGGACAGGGGAATAGGCTACACCTTC. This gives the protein CSVDYRDRGIGYTF.